This T cell receptor (beta chain) was observed in a study of blood T cell repertoires in COVID-19. Assay used: immunoSEQ multiplex PCR; TCRdb lists only in-frame clones, some missing. The data hold around 140,000 clones, with about 86% observed a single time. The CDR3 is 14 amino acids. Germline V gives CDR1 MDHEN, CDR2 SYDVKM. V lost 10 bases and J lost 1, with 16 bases in between. The chain uses TRBV28 and TRBJ2-5, with D perhaps matching TRBD2 (5 bases). Input material: peripheral blood. The receptor's source is a woman aged 55 to 70 with active or convalescent COVID-19. This chain's CDR3 is CAIKTGVPQETQYF. As DNA, the CDR3 is TGTGCCATCAAAACCGGGGTGCCCCAAGAGACCCAGTACTTC.